The present entry profiles one T cell receptor (beta chain) with its context. Brentuximab vedotin exposure varied, and every patient relapsed after autologous stem cell transplantation. CDR1 and CDR2 (germline): SGDLS, YYNGEE. This CDR3 comprises 16 residues. Losses at the gene ends were 3 bases for V and 4 bases for J; bases not matched to a gene: 8. This entry is derived from a study of PD-1 blockade in classical Hodgkin lymphoma. Sequencing was performed with immunoSEQ multiplex PCR; in TCRdb, only in-frame clones are kept and a portion is missing. The table has tens of thousands of clones, 80% to 90% seen once.

The clonotype comes from a human donor with classical Hodgkin lymphoma. This specimen consisted of peripheral blood mononuclear cells (PBMCs), obtained at baseline. The rearrangement joins TRBV9 to TRBJ1-1; TRBD1 agrees at 11 bases. CDR3 sequence reads: CASSAWTGGFFTEAFF. Here the CDR3 DNA reads TGTGCCAGCAGCGCTTGGACAGGGGGCTTTTTCACTGAAGCTTTCTTT.